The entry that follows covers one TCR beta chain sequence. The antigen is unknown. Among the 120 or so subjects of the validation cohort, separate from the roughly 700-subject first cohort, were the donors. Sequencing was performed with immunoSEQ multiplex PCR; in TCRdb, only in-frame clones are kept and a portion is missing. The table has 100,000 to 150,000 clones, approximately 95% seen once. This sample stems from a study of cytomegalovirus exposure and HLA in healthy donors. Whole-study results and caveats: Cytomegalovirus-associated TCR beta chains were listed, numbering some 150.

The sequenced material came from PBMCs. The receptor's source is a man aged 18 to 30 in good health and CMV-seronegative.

For the CDR3, the DNA is TGTGCCAGCAGCCCTAGCGGAGTGGCCTCCTACGAGCAGTACTTC. Amino acids: CASSPSGVASYEQYF. This sequence joins TRBV4-2 and TRBJ2-7, with 7 nucleotides matching TRBD2. After removal of 4 bases from V and 0 bases from J, the junction contained 6 bases not matched to a gene. The CDR3 is 15 amino acids. Germline CDR1 reads LGHNA; CDR2 reads YNFKEQ.